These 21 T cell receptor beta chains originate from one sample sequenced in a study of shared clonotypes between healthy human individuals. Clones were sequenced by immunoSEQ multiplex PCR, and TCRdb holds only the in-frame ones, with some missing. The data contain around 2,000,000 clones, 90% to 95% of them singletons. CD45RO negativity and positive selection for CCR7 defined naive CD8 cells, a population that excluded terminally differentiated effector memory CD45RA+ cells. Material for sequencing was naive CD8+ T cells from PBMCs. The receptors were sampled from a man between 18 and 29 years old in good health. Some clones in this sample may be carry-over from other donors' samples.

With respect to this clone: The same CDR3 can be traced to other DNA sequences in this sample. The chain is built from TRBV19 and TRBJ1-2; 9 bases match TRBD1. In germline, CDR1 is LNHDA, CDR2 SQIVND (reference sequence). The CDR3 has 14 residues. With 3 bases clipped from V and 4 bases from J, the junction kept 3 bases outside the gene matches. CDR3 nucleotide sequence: TGTGCCAGTAGTATCTCGACAGGGGGCTATGGCTACACCTTC. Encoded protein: CASSISTGGYGYTF.

The CDR3 DNA follows: TGCGCCAGCGCGTTAGCCCTCGGGGGAACTCCCTACGAGCAGTACTTC. This encodes CASALALGGTPYEQYF. The chain joins TRBV5-1 to TRBJ2-7; D possibly corresponds to TRBD2 (6 bases). The CDR3 consists of 16 residues. Germline lookup yields CDR1 SGHRS and CDR2 YFSETQ. Trimming removed 7 bases at V and 2 bases at J, with 22 bases between.

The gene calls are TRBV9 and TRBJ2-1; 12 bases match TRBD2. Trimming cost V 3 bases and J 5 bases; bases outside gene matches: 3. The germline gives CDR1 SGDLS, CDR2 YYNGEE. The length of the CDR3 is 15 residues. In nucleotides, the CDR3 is TGTGCCAGCAGCGCAGGACTAGCGGGGAACAATGAGCAGTTCTTC. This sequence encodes CASSAGLAGNNEQFF.

Here the CDR3 reads CASKLRGSYNEQFF. CDR3 in DNA: TGTGCCAGTAAACTCAGGGGCTCCTACAATGAGCAGTTCTTC. The V and J genes are TRBV19 and TRBJ2-1, with a weak D call TRBD1 (6 bases). Germline-derived CDR1 and CDR2 are LNHDA and SQIVND (reference sequence). The CDR3 has 14 residues. V was pared by 7 bases and J by 0 bases, with 10 bases between.

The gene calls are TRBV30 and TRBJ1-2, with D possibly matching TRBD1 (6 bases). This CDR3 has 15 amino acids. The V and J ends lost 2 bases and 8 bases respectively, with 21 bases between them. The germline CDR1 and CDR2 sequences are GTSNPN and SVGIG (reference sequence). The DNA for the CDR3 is TGTGCCTGGAGTAGAACTACAACAGGGCGGGGAGGCTACACCTTC. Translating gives CAWSRTTTGRGGYTF.

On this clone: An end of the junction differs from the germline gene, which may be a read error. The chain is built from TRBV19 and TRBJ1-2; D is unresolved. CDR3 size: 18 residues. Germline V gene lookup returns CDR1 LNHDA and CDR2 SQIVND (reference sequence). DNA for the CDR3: TGTGCCAGTAGCCCATCAGGAGGTGAAGGATCTCTTAACTTTGGCTACACCTTC. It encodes CASSPSGGEGSLNFGYTF.

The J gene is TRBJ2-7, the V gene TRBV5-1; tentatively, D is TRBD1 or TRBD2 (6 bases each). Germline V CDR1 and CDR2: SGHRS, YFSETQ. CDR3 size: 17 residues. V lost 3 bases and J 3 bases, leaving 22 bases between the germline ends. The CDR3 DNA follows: TGCGCCAGCAGCTCTACCATCCTACTCGGGGGCGTCTACGAGCAGTACTTC. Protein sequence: CASSSTILLGGVYEQYF.

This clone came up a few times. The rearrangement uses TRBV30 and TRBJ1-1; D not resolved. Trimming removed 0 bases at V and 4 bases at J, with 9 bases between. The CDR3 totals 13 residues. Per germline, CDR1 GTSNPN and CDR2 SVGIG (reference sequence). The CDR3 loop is CAWSVHLVTEAFF. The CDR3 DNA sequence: TGTGCCTGGAGTGTACACTTGGTCACTGAAGCTTTCTTT.

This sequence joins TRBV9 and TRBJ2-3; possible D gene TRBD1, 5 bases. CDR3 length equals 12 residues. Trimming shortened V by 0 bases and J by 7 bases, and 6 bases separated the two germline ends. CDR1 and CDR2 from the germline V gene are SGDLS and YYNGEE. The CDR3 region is CASSVEGNTQYF. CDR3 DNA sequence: TGTGCCAGCAGCGTAGAGGGGAATACGCAGTATTTT.

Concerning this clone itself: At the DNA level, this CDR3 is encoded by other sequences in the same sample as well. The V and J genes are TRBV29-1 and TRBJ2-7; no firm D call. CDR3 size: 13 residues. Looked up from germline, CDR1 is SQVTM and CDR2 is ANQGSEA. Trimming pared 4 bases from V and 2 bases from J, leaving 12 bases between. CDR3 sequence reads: CSVVTGVTYEQYF. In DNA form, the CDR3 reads TGCAGCGTTGTAACGGGCGTTACCTACGAGCAGTACTTC.

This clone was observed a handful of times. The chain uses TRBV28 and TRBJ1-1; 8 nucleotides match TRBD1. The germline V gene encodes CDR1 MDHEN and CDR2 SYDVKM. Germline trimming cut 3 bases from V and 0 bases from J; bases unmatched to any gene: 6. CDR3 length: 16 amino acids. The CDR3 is CASSFLTGDMNTEAFF. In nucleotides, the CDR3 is TGTGCCAGCAGTTTTTTGACAGGGGATATGAACACTGAAGCTTTCTTT. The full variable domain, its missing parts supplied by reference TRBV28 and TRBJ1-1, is DVKVTQSSRYLVKRTGEKVFLECVQDMDHENMFWYRQDPGLGLRLIYFSYDVKMKEKGDIPEGYSVSREKKERFSLILESASTNQTSMYLCASSFLTGDMNTEAFFGQGTRLTVV.

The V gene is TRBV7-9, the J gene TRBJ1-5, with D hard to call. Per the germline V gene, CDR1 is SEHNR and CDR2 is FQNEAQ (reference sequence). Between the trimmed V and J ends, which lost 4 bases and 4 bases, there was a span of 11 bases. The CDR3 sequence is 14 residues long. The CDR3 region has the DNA TGTGCCAGCAGCTCCGGGAAGGTAAATCAGCCCCAGCATTTT. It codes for CASSSGKVNQPQHF.

Here the CDR3 reads CASSPLAGGLYNEQFF. Here the CDR3 DNA reads TGTGCCAGCAGCCCCCTAGCGGGAGGGCTTTACAATGAGCAGTTCTTC. The V and J genes are TRBV7-9 and TRBJ2-1, with 12 nucleotides matching TRBD2. V shed 5 bases and J 4 bases; nucleotides not matched to a gene: 6. Germline assignment: CDR1 SEHNR and CDR2 FQNEAQ (reference sequence). The CDR3 runs 16 residues.

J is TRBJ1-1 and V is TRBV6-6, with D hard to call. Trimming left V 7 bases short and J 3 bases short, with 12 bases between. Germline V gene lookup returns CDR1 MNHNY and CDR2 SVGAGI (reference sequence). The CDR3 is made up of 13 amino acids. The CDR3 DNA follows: TGTGCCAGCACCTCGGTATCGTACACTGAAGCTTTCTTT. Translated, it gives CASTSVSYTEAFF.

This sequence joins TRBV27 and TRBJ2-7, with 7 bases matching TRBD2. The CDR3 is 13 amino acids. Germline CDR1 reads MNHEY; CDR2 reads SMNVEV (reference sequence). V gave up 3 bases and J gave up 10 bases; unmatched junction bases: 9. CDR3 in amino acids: CASSFGGGEFQYF. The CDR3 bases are TGTGCCAGCAGTTTCGGGGGAGGGGAGTTCCAGTACTTC.

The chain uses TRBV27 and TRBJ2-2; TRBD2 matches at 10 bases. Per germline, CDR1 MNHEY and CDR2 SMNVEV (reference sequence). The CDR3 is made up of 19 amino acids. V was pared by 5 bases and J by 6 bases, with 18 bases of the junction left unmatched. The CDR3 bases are TGTGCCAGCAGTCTTCCTCAGAGCGGGAGGGCCGGGTTTGCCGGGGAGCTGTTTTTT. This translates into CASSLPQSGRAGFAGELFF.

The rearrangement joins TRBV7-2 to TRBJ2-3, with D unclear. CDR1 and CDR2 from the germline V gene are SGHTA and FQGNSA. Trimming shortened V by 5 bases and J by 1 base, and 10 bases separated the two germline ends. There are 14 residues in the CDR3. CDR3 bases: TGTGCCAGCAGCATCCCCGTAGGCACAGATACGCAGTATTTT. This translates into CASSIPVGTDTQYF.

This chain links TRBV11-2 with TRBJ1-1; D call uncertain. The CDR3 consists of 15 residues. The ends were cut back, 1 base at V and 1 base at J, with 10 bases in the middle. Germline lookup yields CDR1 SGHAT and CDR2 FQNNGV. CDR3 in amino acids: CASSLGAVKNTEAFF. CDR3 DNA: TGTGCCAGCAGCTTAGGGGCAGTAAAGAACACTGAAGCTTTCTTT.

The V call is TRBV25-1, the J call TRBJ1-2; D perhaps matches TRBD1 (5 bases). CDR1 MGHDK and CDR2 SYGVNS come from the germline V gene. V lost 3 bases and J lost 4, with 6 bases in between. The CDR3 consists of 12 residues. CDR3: CASSDGGYGYTF. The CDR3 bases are TGTGCCAGCAGTGATGGGGGCTATGGCTACACCTTC.

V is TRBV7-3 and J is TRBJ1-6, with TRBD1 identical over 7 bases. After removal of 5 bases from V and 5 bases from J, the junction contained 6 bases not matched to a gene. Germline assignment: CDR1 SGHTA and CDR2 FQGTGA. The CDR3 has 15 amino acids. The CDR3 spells CASSARQGNNSPLHF. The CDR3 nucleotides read TGTGCCAGCAGCGCAAGACAGGGAAATAATTCACCCCTCCACTTT.

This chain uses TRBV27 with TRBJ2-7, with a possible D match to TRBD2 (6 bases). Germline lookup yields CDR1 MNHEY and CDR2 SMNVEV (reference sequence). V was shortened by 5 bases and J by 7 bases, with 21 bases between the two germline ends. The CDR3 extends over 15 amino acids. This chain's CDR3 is CASSQNPNFGLEQYF. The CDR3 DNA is TGTGCCAGCAGTCAAAACCCGAACTTCGGACTAGAGCAGTACTTC.